This is a list of T cell receptor beta chains from one sample in a study of blood T cell repertoires in COVID-19. Using immunoSEQ multiplex PCR, the repertoire was profiled, and TCRdb retains in-frame clones only, with some absent. The repertoire holds 200,000 to 250,000 clones, 88% seen once, with less than 3.5% in the top ten. Source material: peripheral blood. Receptor source: a woman aged 60-75 years with acute or convalescent COVID-19. Both conserved end residues are part of each CDR3. Each record gives: CDR3 length, D gene, V gene, J gene, CDR3 protein. A D gene is named only where the DNA matches it firmly.

CDR3 length: 12
D gene: -
V gene: TRBV18
J gene: TRBJ2-5
CDR3 protein: CASSSSQETQYF

CDR3 length: 13
D gene: -
V gene: TRBV28
J gene: TRBJ1-5
CDR3 protein: CASSFTRNQPQHF

CDR3 length: 13
D gene: -
V gene: TRBV11-3
J gene: TRBJ1-1
CDR3 protein: CASSFELNTEAFF

CDR3 length: 15
D gene: -
V gene: TRBV7-2
J gene: TRBJ2-2
CDR3 protein: CASSFPGRNTGELFF

CDR3 length: 13
D gene: TRBD2
V gene: TRBV6-2/TRBV6-3
J gene: TRBJ2-7
CDR3 protein: CASSLAGTYEQYF

CDR3 length: 18
D gene: TRBD2
V gene: TRBV4-1
J gene: TRBJ2-3
CDR3 protein: CASSGGKWTSGTTDTQYF

CDR3 length: 14
D gene: TRBD1
V gene: TRBV6-5
J gene: TRBJ1-6
CDR3 protein: CASTGGGINSPLHF

CDR3 length: 15
D gene: -
V gene: TRBV24-1
J gene: TRBJ2-5
CDR3 protein: CATSDFRGAGETQYF

CDR3 length: 15
D gene: -
V gene: TRBV7-6
J gene: TRBJ1-5
CDR3 protein: CASSLEVGGGQPQHF

CDR3 length: 18
D gene: TRBD1
V gene: TRBV19
J gene: TRBJ1-6
CDR3 protein: CASSIDLGTGGRNSPLHF

CDR3 length: 15
D gene: -
V gene: TRBV5-1
J gene: TRBJ1-1
CDR3 protein: CASFGSGGPPTEAFF

CDR3 length: 15
D gene: -
V gene: TRBV5-1
J gene: TRBJ2-5
CDR3 protein: CASSLSGTSQETQYF

CDR3 length: 14
D gene: TRBD2
V gene: TRBV19
J gene: TRBJ2-3
CDR3 protein: CASRPGLAGATQYF

CDR3 length: 15
D gene: TRBD1
V gene: TRBV19
J gene: TRBJ2-3
CDR3 protein: CASSQTGTTTDTQYF

CDR3 length: 14
D gene: -
V gene: TRBV5-1
J gene: TRBJ1-2
CDR3 protein: CASSLTGSGYGYTF

CDR3 length: 15
D gene: TRBD1
V gene: TRBV7-9
J gene: TRBJ1-4
CDR3 protein: CASRPPGTGGEKLFF

CDR3 length: 17
D gene: -
V gene: TRBV5-8
J gene: TRBJ1-2
CDR3 protein: CASSSRSSRGANYGYTF

CDR3 length: 14
D gene: TRBD2
V gene: TRBV20-1
J gene: TRBJ2-4
CDR3 protein: CSASPAGRENIQYF

CDR3 length: 16
D gene: TRBD1
V gene: TRBV10-3
J gene: TRBJ2-7
CDR3 protein: CAISDLGQGSAYEQYF

CDR3 length: 15
D gene: TRBD1
V gene: TRBV6-5
J gene: TRBJ2-5
CDR3 protein: CASANRGPTGETQYF

CDR3 length: 13
D gene: -
V gene: TRBV5-1
J gene: TRBJ1-2
CDR3 protein: CASSQLQGDGYTF

CDR3 length: 15
D gene: TRBD1
V gene: TRBV10-1
J gene: TRBJ2-7
CDR3 protein: CASSEGTGVLDEQYF

CDR3 length: 18
D gene: TRBD1
V gene: TRBV4-1
J gene: TRBJ1-4
CDR3 protein: CASSPKKGQGNFNEKLFF